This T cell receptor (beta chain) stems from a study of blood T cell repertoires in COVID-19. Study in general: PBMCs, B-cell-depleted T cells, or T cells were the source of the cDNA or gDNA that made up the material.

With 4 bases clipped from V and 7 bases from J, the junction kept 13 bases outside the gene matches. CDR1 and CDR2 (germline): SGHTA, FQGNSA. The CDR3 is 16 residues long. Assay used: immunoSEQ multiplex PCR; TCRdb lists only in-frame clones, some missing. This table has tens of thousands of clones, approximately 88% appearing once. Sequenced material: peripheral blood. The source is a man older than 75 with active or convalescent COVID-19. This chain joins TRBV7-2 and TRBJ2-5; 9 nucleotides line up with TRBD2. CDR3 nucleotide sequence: TGTGCCAGCAGCTCTTCTAGCGGGGAGGAGTATGGGACCCAGTACTTC. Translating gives CASSSSSGEEYGTQYF.